Below, 25 T cell receptor beta chains from the same sample are listed, as sequenced in a study of OX40 agonist ivuxolimab in advanced cancers. Repertoires were generated with immunoSEQ multiplex PCR, while TCRdb's copy carries only in-frame clones and drops some. The data contain over 90,000 clones, nearly 90% of them singletons. Sequenced here: CD4+ or CD8+ T cells sorted from blood, sampled in a trial of the OX40 agonist ivuxolimab. All receptors come from an adult with an advanced solid tumor such as melanoma, head and neck, liver or kidney cancer.

V is TRBV5-1 and J is TRBJ2-5; 7 nucleotides line up with TRBD1. After removal of 4 bases from V and 6 bases from J, the junction contained 6 bases not matched to a gene. The CDR3 has 13 amino acids. Germline V lookup: CDR1 SGHRS, CDR2 YFSETQ. The CDR3 DNA is TGCGCCAGCAGCCCGGGACAGCTGAAGACCCAGTACTTC. This sequence encodes CASSPGQLKTQYF.

The chain carries TRBV5-1 and TRBJ2-3, with TRBD2 identical over 9 bases. Germline assignment: CDR1 SGHRS and CDR2 YFSETQ. This CDR3 is built from 14 residues. V shed 6 bases and J 6 bases; nucleotides not matched to a gene: 8. The CDR3 DNA reads TGCGCCAGCAAAGGGGCGGGAGGGATTGATACGCAGTATTTT. As protein: CASKGAGGIDTQYF.

The chain is built from TRBV6-6 and TRBJ2-7; D remains unclear. Trimming pared 6 bases from V and 5 bases from J, leaving 11 bases between. The germline V gene encodes CDR1 MNHNY and CDR2 SVGAGI (reference sequence). The CDR3 length is 12 residues. The CDR3 DNA reads as TGTGCCAGCAGCGTGAACTCGAACGAGCAGTACTTC. Protein: CASSVNSNEQYF.

The V and J genes are TRBV19 and TRBJ1-1; 9 bases map to TRBD1. The V and J ends lost 7 bases and 3 bases, in that order; junction bases with no gene match: 18. Looked up from germline, CDR1 is LNHDA and CDR2 is SQIVND (reference sequence). The CDR3 totals 18 residues. This CDR3 reads CASIKSGTGIWVDTEAFF. In nucleotides, the CDR3 is TGTGCCAGTATCAAATCCGGGACAGGGATCTGGGTAGACACTGAAGCTTTCTTT.

Turning to this clone: It is likely a read error, because the conserved phenylalanine at the end of the CDR3 is missing. This rearrangement joins TRBV7-3 to TRBJ1-3; the D is unclear. The CDR3 is 13 amino acids. Trimming stripped 1 base from V and 8 bases from J, with 9 bases between. CDR1 is SGHTA and CDR2 is FQGTGA in the germline V gene. For the CDR3, the DNA is TGTGCCAGCAGCTTAAGCAGGCTGGACACCATATATTCT. Protein sequence: CASSLSRLDTIYS.

The chain employs TRBV11-1 and TRBJ2-1, with TRBD1 matching 7 bases. This CDR3 is built from 14 residues. The junction had 11 bases not matched to a gene; V was cut back by 6 bases and J by 9 bases. Per the germline V gene, CDR1 is SGHAT and CDR2 is FQDESV (reference sequence). The chain's CDR3 is CASRYDRVDSEQFF. CDR3 DNA: TGTGCCAGCAGATACGACAGGGTCGATAGTGAGCAGTTCTTC.

The V gene is TRBV19, the J gene TRBJ2-1, with D possibly being TRBD2 (5 bases). The CDR3 spans 15 residues. Trimming stripped 8 bases from V and 0 bases from J, with 14 bases between. Germline CDR1 reads LNHDA; CDR2 reads SQIVND (reference sequence). The CDR3 DNA follows: TGTGCCAGTGGCGGGCCCTCTAGCTCCTACAATGAGCAGTTCTTC. Its protein is CASGGPSSSYNEQFF. The whole variable domain, filled in from reference TRBV19 and TRBJ2-1, reads DGGITQSPKYLFRKEGQNVTLSCEQNLNHDAMYWYRQDPGQGLRLIYYSQIVNDFQKGDIAEGYSVSREKKESFPLTVTSAQKNPTAFYLCASGGPSSSYNEQFFGPGTRLTVL.

The chain couples TRBV7-7 to TRBJ2-2; D may match TRBD1 or TRBD2 (5 bases each). The V end lost 5 bases, the J end lost 1 base, and 11 bases lay between the germline ends. The CDR3 is made up of 15 amino acids. Per germline, CDR1 SSHAT and CDR2 FNYEAQ (reference sequence). CDR3 bases: TGTGCCAGCAGCCCGGGACGGATGAACACCGGGGAGCTGTTTTTT. It translates to CASSPGRMNTGELFF. Full variable domain (outside the CDR3, taken from reference TRBV7-7 and TRBJ2-2): GAGVSQSPRYKVTKRGQDVTLRCDPISSHATLYWYQQALGQGPEFLTYFNYEAQPDKSGLPSDRFSAERPEGSISTLTIQRTEQRDSAMYRCASSPGRMNTGELFFGEGSRLTVL.

This clone was recorded once. V usage is TRBV6-1 and J usage is TRBJ2-3; 9 nucleotides agree with TRBD1. There are 14 residues in the CDR3. Trimming removed 11 bases from V and 4 bases from J; junction bases left unmatched: 10. Germline V gene lookup returns CDR1 MNHNS and CDR2 SASEGT. CDR3 nucleotides: TGTGCCGAAGCCAGGGACAGGGCGGCAGATACGCAGTATTTT. Protein sequence: CAEARDRAADTQYF.

The rearrangement joins TRBV5-1 to TRBJ2-3; D not certain. Germline V gene sequence: CDR1 SGHRS, CDR2 YFSETQ. Trimming took off 2 bases at V and 7 bases at J, with 8 bases between the two ends. This CDR3 region has 12 residues. CDR3 in DNA: TGCGCCAGCAGCTTAGGGTCTCATACGCAGTATTTT. Protein: CASSLGSHTQYF. Complete variable domain (other parts from reference TRBV5-1 and TRBJ2-3): KAGVTQTPRYLIKTRGQQVTLSCSPISGHRSVSWYQQTPGQGLQFLFEYFSETQRNKGNFPGRFSGRQFSNSRSEMNVSTLELGDSALYLCASSLGSHTQYFGPGTRLTVL.

The V gene is TRBV6-1, the J gene TRBJ1-1, with no clear D. Trimming left V 6 bases short and J 1 base short, with 3 bases between. The CDR3 runs to 11 residues. Per germline, CDR1 MNHNS and CDR2 SASEGT. The CDR3 sequence: CASSRNTEAFF. For the CDR3, the DNA is TGTGCCAGCAGCAGGAACACTGAAGCTTTCTTT.

The V gene is TRBV19, the J gene TRBJ1-1; D unclear. This CDR3 is built from 15 residues. V was cut by 3 bases and J by 1 base, with 12 bases left in between. The germline V gene has CDR1 LNHDA and CDR2 SQIVND (reference sequence). CDR3 DNA sequence: TGTGCCAGTAGTATTGGCAGGCCTGCGAACACTGAAGCTTTCTTT. Its protein is CASSIGRPANTEAFF.

On this clone itself: The identical CDR3 is also encoded by other nucleotide sequences in the sample. The genes are TRBV28 and TRBJ1-2, with TRBD1 matching over 7 bases. Trimming at V came to 5 bases and at J to 5 bases, leaving 5 bases not matched to a gene. The CDR3 has 13 residues. CDR1 and CDR2 (germline): MDHEN, SYDVKM. The chain's CDR3 is CASSPDRVYGYTF. CDR3 DNA sequence: TGTGCCAGCAGTCCCGACAGGGTATATGGCTACACCTTC.

The V and J genes are TRBV7-2 and TRBJ1-1, with D possibly being TRBD1 (6 bases). Germline V gene data show CDR1 as SGHTA and CDR2 as FQGNSA. Trimming removed 5 bases from V and 12 bases from J, with 19 bases in between. CDR3 length: 13 amino acids. CDR3: CASSTRPTGLPFF. The CDR3 nucleotides read TGTGCCAGCAGCACTCGGCCTACAGGGCTTCCTTTCTTT.

V is TRBV5-4 and J is TRBJ1-1, with D unresolved. Germline CDR1 SGHNT, CDR2 YYREEE (reference sequence). The CDR3 loop spans 12 amino acids. V lost 1 base and J 10 bases, leaving 11 bases between the germline ends. The CDR3 nucleotides are TGTGCCAGCAGCTTGAGGGCAGGAAGAGCTTTCTTT. Encoded protein: CASSLRAGRAFF.

V is TRBV15 and J is TRBJ1-1, with 11 bases that match TRBD1. Germline values: CDR1 LNHNV, CDR2 YYDKDF (reference sequence). The CDR3 has 16 amino acids. Trimming took 5 bases from V and 5 from J; bases not matched to a gene: 10. CDR3 coding DNA: TGTGCCACCAGCGGAAGCGGGGGACAGGGGGGTACTGAAGCTTTCTTT. The encoded protein is CATSGSGGQGGTEAFF.

This clone was picked up one time. This sequence joins TRBV5-4 and TRBJ1-3; the D is unclear. The V and J ends lost 0 bases and 0 bases respectively, with 7 bases between them. The CDR3 is made up of 15 amino acids. The V gene's germline CDR1 is SGHNT and CDR2 YYREEE (reference sequence). The CDR3 DNA follows: TGTGCCAGCAGCTTGGACCGGATCTCTGGAAACACCATATATTTT. This encodes CASSLDRISGNTIYF.

The V call is TRBV5-4, the J call TRBJ2-3; D is possibly TRBD2 (5 bases). The CDR3 spans 13 residues. CDR1 is SGHNT and CDR2 is YYREEE in the germline V gene (reference sequence). Trimming removed 4 bases from V and 6 bases from J, with 12 bases in between. CDR3 nucleotides: TGTGCCAGCAGCCTTACTAGTTTGGATACGCAGTATTTT. Protein sequence: CASSLTSLDTQYF.

This chain links TRBV11-2 with TRBJ2-1; tentatively, D is TRBD1 or TRBD2 (5 bases each). The V gene lost 2 bases and the J gene lost 2 bases, with 16 bases spanning the gap. Germline CDR1 is SGHAT and CDR2 is FQNNGV. CDR3 length equals 17 residues. The CDR3 DNA reads TGTGCCAGCAGCTTAACGGGACGGGACGGACCCTACAATGAGCAGTTCTTC. It specifies CASSLTGRDGPYNEQFF.

The CDR3 loop reads CASRLSSGNTIYF. The CDR3 DNA follows: TGTGCCAGCAGACTGAGCTCTGGAAACACCATATATTTT. This sequence joins TRBV2 and TRBJ1-3, with unresolved D. The CDR3 length is 13 residues. V lost 6 bases and J 0 bases, leaving 6 bases between the germline ends. Germline lookup yields CDR1 SNHLY and CDR2 FYNNEI.

This chain joins TRBV9 and TRBJ2-3; D might be TRBD2 (6 bases). Deletions cut 0 bases from V and 2 bases from J, with 10 bases between. The CDR3 runs 15 residues. Germline values: CDR1 SGDLS, CDR2 YYNGEE. CDR3 nucleotides: TGTGCCAGCAGCGTAGGGCTAGCGATCACAGATACGCAGTATTTT. This translates into CASSVGLAITDTQYF.

The chain joins TRBV7-3 to TRBJ2-2; weak D call: TRBD1 (5 bases). Trimming pared 4 bases from V and 6 bases from J, leaving 9 bases between. Germline CDR1 and CDR2: SGHTA and FQGTGA. This CDR3 spans 13 amino acids. CDR3 residues: CASSSGIAGELFF. In DNA form, the CDR3 reads TGTGCCAGCAGCTCAGGGATCGCCGGGGAGCTGTTTTTT.

The V gene is TRBV5-1, the J gene TRBJ1-6; D may be TRBD1 (6 bases). The V and J ends lost 4 bases and 2 bases respectively, with 13 bases between them. The CDR3 extends over 16 amino acids. Germline V gene sequence: CDR1 SGHRS, CDR2 YFSETQ. The CDR3 coding sequence is TGCGCCAGCAGCCCGGGGGGCCAGGCCTATAATTCACCCCTCCACTTT. Residues: CASSPGGQAYNSPLHF. Looking up the rest from reference TRBV5-1 and TRBJ1-6 gives the full variable domain: KAGVTQTPRYLIKTRGQQVTLSCSPISGHRSVSWYQQTPGQGLQFLFEYFSETQRNKGNFPGRFSGRQFSNSRSEMNVSTLELGDSALYLCASSPGGQAYNSPLHFGNGTRLTVT.

CDR3 in amino acids: CASSISQIGGANTDTQYF. The CDR3 nucleotides read TGTGCCAGTAGTATTTCCCAGATCGGGGGGGCTAACACAGATACGCAGTATTTT. V usage is TRBV19 and J usage is TRBJ2-3, with 8 nucleotides matching TRBD2. CDR3 length: 18 amino acids. CDR1 is LNHDA and CDR2 is SQIVND in the germline V gene (reference sequence). Unmatched junction bases numbered 13, after V lost 3 bases and J lost 2 bases. Full variable domain (rest looked up from reference TRBV19 and TRBJ2-3): DGGITQSPKYLFRKEGQNVTLSCEQNLNHDAMYWYRQDPGQGLRLIYYSQIVNDFQKGDIAEGYSVSREKKESFPLTVTSAQKNPTAFYLCASSISQIGGANTDTQYFGPGTRLTVL.

The chain joins TRBV19 to TRBJ1-1; 7 nucleotides agree with TRBD1. V trimming: 2 bases; J trimming: 5 bases; junction bases outside the gene matches: 11. The CDR3 loop spans 16 amino acids. Germline V lookup: CDR1 LNHDA, CDR2 SQIVND (reference sequence). Here the CDR3 DNA reads TGTGCCAGTAGTATACCCCTAGTCAGGGGGAGAACTGAAGCTTTCTTT. This encodes CASSIPLVRGRTEAFF.